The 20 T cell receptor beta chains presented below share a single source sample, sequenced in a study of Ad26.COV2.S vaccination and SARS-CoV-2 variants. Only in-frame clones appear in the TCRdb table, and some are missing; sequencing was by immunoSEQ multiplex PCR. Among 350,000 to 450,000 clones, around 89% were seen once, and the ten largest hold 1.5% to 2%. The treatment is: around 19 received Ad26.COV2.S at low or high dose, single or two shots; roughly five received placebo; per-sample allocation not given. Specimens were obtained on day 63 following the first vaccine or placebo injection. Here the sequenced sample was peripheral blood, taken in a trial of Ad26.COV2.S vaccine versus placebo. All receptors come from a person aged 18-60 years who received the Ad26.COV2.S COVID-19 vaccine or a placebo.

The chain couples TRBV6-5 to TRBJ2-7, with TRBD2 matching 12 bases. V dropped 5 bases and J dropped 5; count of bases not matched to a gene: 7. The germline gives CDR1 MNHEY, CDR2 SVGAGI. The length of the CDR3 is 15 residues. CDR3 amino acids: CASSRLTSGRHEQYF. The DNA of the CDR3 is TGTGCCAGCAGTCGTTTGACTAGCGGGAGACACGAGCAGTACTTC.

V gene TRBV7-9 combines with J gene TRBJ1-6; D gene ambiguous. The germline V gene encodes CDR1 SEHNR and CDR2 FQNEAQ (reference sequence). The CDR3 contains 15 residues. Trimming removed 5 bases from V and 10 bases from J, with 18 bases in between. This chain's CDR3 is CASSPTRQKESPLHF. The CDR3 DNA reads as TGTGCCAGCAGCCCAACGCGGCAAAAGGAATCACCCCTCCACTTT. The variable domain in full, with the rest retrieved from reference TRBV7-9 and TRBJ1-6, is DTGVSQNPRHKITKRGQNVTFRCDPISEHNRLYWYRQTLGQGPEFLTYFQNEAQLEKSRLLSDRFSAERPKGSFSTLEIQRTEQGDSAMYLCASSPTRQKESPLHFGNGTRLTVT.

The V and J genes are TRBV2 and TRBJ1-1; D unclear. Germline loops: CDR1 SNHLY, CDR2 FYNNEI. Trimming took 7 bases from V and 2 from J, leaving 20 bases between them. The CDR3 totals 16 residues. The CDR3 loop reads CASKRQTTTQNTEAFF. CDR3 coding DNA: TGTGCCAGCAAGAGGCAGACGACCACGCAAAACACTGAAGCTTTCTTT.

The chain's CDR3 is CASSLWSVKPQGSPYEQYF. CDR3 sequence (DNA): TGTGCCAGCAGTTTATGGTCCGTGAAGCCGCAGGGCAGCCCCTACGAGCAGTACTTC. The rearrangement links TRBV28 to TRBJ2-7; weak D call: TRBD1 (5 bases). V was trimmed by 0 bases and J by 2 bases, leaving 23 bases between them. The CDR3 extends over 19 amino acids. Per the germline V gene, CDR1 is MDHEN and CDR2 is SYDVKM.

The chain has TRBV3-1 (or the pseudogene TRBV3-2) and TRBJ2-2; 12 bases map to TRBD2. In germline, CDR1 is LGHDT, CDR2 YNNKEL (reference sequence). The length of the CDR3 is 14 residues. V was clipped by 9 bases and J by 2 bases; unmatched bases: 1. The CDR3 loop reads CARGLAGNTGELFF. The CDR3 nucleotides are TGTGCCAGAGGACTAGCGGGAAACACCGGGGAGCTGTTTTTT.

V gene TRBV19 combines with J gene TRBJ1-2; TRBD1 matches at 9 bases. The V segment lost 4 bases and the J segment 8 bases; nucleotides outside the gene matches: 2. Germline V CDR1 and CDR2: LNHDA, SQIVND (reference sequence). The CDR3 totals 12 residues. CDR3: CASSRTGEGYTF. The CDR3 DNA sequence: TGTGCCAGTAGTAGGACAGGGGAAGGCTACACCTTC.

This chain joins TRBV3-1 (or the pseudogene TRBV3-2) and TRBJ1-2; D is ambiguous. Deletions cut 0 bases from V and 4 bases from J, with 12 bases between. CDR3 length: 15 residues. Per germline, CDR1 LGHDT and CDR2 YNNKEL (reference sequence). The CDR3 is CASSQEPEWGYGYTF. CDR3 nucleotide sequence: TGTGCCAGCAGCCAAGAGCCAGAGTGGGGCTATGGCTACACCTTC.

Here the CDR3 reads CASSLGGLGGYEQYF. The CDR3 bases are TGTGCCAGCAGTTTAGGAGGACTAGGTGGCTACGAGCAGTACTTC. The chain combines TRBV27 with TRBJ2-7; 7 nucleotides match TRBD2. Germline V gene lookup returns CDR1 MNHEY and CDR2 SMNVEV (reference sequence). Trimming took 2 bases from V and 3 from J; bases not matched to a gene: 7. The CDR3 consists of 15 residues.

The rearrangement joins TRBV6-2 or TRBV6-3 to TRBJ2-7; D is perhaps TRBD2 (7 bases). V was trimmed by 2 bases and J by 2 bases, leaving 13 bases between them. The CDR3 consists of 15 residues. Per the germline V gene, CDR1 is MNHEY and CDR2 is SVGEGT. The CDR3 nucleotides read TGTGCCAGCAGTTACCTGAGGGAGGGGGCCTACGAGCAGTACTTC. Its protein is CASSYLREGAYEQYF.

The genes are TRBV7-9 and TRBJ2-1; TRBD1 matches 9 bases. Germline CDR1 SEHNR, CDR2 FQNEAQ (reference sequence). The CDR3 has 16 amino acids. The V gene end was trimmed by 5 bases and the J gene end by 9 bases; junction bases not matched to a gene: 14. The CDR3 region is CASSPTGGAVRSEQFF. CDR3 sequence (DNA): TGTGCCAGCAGCCCTACAGGGGGCGCAGTAAGGAGTGAGCAGTTCTTC.

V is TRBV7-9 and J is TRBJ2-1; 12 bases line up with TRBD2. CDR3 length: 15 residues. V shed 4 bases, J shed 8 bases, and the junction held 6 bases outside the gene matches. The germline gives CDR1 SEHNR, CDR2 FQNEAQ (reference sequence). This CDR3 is CASSSGTSGRDEQFF. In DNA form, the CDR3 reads TGTGCCAGCAGCTCAGGGACTAGCGGGCGGGATGAGCAGTTCTTC. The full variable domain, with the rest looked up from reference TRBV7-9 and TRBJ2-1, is DTGVSQNPRHKITKRGQNVTFRCDPISEHNRLYWYRQTLGQGPEFLTYFQNEAQLEKSRLLSDRFSAERPKGSFSTLEIQRTEQGDSAMYLCASSSGTSGRDEQFFGPGTRLTVL.

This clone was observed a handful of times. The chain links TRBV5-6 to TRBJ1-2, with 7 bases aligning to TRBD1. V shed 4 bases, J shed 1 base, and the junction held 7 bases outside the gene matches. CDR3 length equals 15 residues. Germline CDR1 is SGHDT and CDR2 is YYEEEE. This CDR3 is CASSTPQGGNYGYTF. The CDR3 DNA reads TGTGCCAGCAGCACACCCCAGGGGGGTAACTATGGCTACACCTTC.

The DNA for the CDR3 is TGTGCCAGCAGCGCCGCCGCGGGGGCAGCGAACACCGGGGAGCTGTTTTTT. Its protein is CASSAAAGAANTGELFF. The chain links TRBV9 to TRBJ2-2; maybe TRBD2 (7 bases). CDR1 is SGDLS, CDR2 YYNGEE, per germline. V lost 3 bases and J lost 0, with 15 bases in between. This CDR3 region has 17 residues.

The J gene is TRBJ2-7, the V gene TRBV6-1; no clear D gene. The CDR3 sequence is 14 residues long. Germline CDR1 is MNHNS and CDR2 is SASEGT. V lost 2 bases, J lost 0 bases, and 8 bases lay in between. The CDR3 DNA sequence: TGTGCCAGCAGTGAATCTGTAGCCTCCTACGAGCAGTACTTC. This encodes CASSESVASYEQYF.

CDR3 protein: CASSKVGGTYEQYF. The CDR3 DNA reads as TGCGCCAGCTCCAAGGTAGGGGGGACCTACGAGCAGTACTTC. V and J are TRBV4-1 and TRBJ2-7; D may correspond to TRBD1 or TRBD2 (6 bases each). Trimming cost V 8 bases and J 2 bases, with 16 bases left between them. CDR1 is MGHRA and CDR2 is YSYEKL in the germline V gene. This CDR3 spans 14 amino acids.

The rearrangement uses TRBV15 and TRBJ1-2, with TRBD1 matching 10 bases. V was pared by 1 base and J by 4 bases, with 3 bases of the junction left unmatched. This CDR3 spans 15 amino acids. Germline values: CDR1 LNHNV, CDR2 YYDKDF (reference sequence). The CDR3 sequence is CATSRGQGAGYGYTF. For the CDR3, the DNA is TGTGCCACCAGCAGAGGACAGGGGGCGGGCTATGGCTACACCTTC.

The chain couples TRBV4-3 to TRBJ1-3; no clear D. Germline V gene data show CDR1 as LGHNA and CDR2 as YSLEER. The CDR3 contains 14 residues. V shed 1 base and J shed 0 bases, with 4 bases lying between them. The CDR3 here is CASSQAPSGNTIYF. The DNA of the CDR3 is TGCGCCAGCAGCCAAGCCCCCTCTGGAAACACCATATATTTT.

The chain's CDR3 is CASNVEGNTEAFF. The CDR3 nucleotides are TGTGCCAGCAACGTTGAGGGGAACACTGAAGCTTTCTTT. V usage is TRBV9 and J usage is TRBJ1-1; D unclear. V lost 6 bases and J lost 1, with 10 bases in between. CDR3 length equals 13 residues. CDR1 SGDLS and CDR2 YYNGEE come from the germline V gene.

This CDR3 reads CASSQERVRTGELFF. The CDR3 coding sequence is TGTGCCAGCAGCCAAGAAAGAGTCAGGACCGGGGAGCTGTTTTTT. The chain combines TRBV14 with TRBJ2-2; D is uncertain. Germline CDR1 SGHDN, CDR2 FVKESK. The V end lost 0 bases, the J end lost 5 bases, and 10 bases lay between the germline ends. The CDR3 is 15 amino acids.

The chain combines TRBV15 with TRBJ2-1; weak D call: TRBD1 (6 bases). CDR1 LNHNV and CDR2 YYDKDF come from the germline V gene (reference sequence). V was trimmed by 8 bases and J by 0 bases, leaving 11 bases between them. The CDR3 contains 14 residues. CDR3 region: CATRDTSSYNEQFF. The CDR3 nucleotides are TGTGCCACCCGGGACACCAGCTCCTACAATGAGCAGTTCTTC.